This T cell receptor (beta chain) emerged from a study of blood T cells in healthy people across ages. Study outcomes and limitations: There were more naive CD4+ cells and higher diversity in long-lived donors than in aged donors. A roughly linear age-dependent decrease characterized TCR beta diversity per million T cells.

The germline gives CDR1 SGHVS, CDR2 FQNEAQ. The J segment lost 6 bases and the V segment lost 3 bases, leaving 6 bases of the junction unmatched. The CDR3 covers 14 residues. PCR was performed a second time for 7 to 11 cycles using a sample-barcoded 5' primer and a J-beta primer mix. MiXCR, applied by TCRdb to the 5' RACE reads, yields one record per CDR3 protein. The sample has some 900,000 distinct CDR3 sequences, roughly 52% seen once. Points on this clonotype: Its antigen is as yet unknown.

Total RNA, at least 6 micrograms per sample, came from PBMCs. This receptor was taken from a young man in good health. The V gene is TRBV7-8, the J gene TRBJ2-3, with TRBD2 identical over 7 bases. The sequenced material came from blood. CDR3 coding DNA: TGTGCCAGCAGCTTTGGGGGGGATTGGGATACGCAGTATTTT. This encodes CASSFGGDWDTQYF.